These 27 T cell receptor beta chains were all obtained from the same sample, sequenced in a study of cytomegalovirus exposure and HLA in healthy donors. It was with 60 Vbeta and 13 Jbeta primers that the PCR ran. Profiled with immunoSEQ multiplex PCR; TCRdb holds only in-frame clones, not every one. The table has about 180,000 clones, around three quarters seen once. The sequencing input was PBMCs. All receptors derive from a woman aged 25-40 years in good health and CMV-seropositive.

V usage is TRBV5-1 and J usage is TRBJ2-7; 13 bases line up with TRBD2. In germline, CDR1 is SGHRS, CDR2 YFSETQ. The CDR3 is made up of 15 amino acids. V gave up 3 bases and J gave up 7 bases; unmatched junction bases: 7. The CDR3 DNA sequence: TGCGCCAGCAGCTCCGAACCGGGACTAGCGGGGGAGCAGTACTTC. Amino acids: CASSSEPGLAGEQYF.

The rearrangement links TRBV27 to TRBJ2-1; D is perhaps TRBD1 (6 bases). V lost 0 bases, J lost 6 bases, and 9 bases lay in between. The CDR3 covers 14 residues. CDR1 MNHEY and CDR2 SMNVEV come from the germline V gene (reference sequence). CDR3 residues: CASSLSKGGNEQFF. In DNA, the CDR3 is TGTGCCAGCAGTTTATCGAAAGGGGGCAATGAGCAGTTCTTC.

This clone appeared a few times. The V call is TRBV4-2, the J call TRBJ1-1, with TRBD1 as a possible D gene (6 bases). Germline CDR1 is LGHNA and CDR2 is YNFKEQ. The CDR3 has 13 amino acids. With 4 bases removed from V and 1 base from J, the gap between germline ends came to 7 bases. Written as DNA, the CDR3 is TGTGCCAGCAGCCGGGGACAGAACACTGAAGCTTTCTTT. As protein: CASSRGQNTEAFF.

The gene calls are TRBV7-2 and TRBJ1-5; 8 positions agree with TRBD1. CDR3 length equals 13 residues. Trimming took 5 bases from V and 7 from J; bases not matched to a gene: 4. The germline V gene encodes CDR1 SGHTA and CDR2 FQGNSA. CDR3 amino acids: CASSPDRGQPQHF. CDR3 sequence (DNA): TGTGCCAGCAGCCCCGACAGGGGCCAGCCCCAGCATTTT.

This rearrangement joins TRBV6-1 to TRBJ1-5, with TRBD1 matching 11 bases. V gave up 4 bases and J gave up 0 bases; unmatched junction bases: 8. Germline V gene sequence: CDR1 MNHNS, CDR2 SASEGT. The CDR3 loop spans 18 amino acids. The CDR3 region is CASSAGQGALYSNQPQHF. Written as DNA, the CDR3 is TGTGCCAGCAGTGCCGGACAGGGGGCCCTATATAGCAATCAGCCCCAGCATTTT.

The chain recombines TRBV10-1 with TRBJ2-5; 9 bases fit TRBD2. CDR3 length equals 14 residues. Germline V gene lookup returns CDR1 WNHNN and CDR2 SYGVQD (reference sequence). The CDR3 sequence: CALRAPTSGETQYF. DNA for the CDR3: TGCGCGCTGAGAGCACCGACTAGCGGAGAGACCCAGTACTTC.

The genes are TRBV28 and TRBJ1-6; D possibly corresponds to TRBD1 (5 bases). In germline, CDR1 is MDHEN, CDR2 SYDVKM. This CDR3 spans 13 amino acids. V was shortened by 8 bases and J by 10 bases, with 15 bases between the two germline ends. The CDR3 region has the DNA TGTGCCAGCCTCCCGGTCGGGGGATCACCCCTCCACTTT. Translation gives CASLPVGGSPLHF.

The rearrangement links TRBV7-2 to TRBJ1-6; 7 nucleotides align to TRBD1. V trimming: 1 base; J trimming: 9 bases; junction bases outside the gene matches: 3. This CDR3 is 14 amino acids long. Germline CDR1 is SGHTA and CDR2 is FQGNSA. CDR3 sequence: CASSLDRGSSPLHF. The DNA for the CDR3 is TGTGCCAGCAGCTTAGACAGGGGCTCTTCACCCCTCCACTTT.

The genes are TRBV29-1 and TRBJ2-2; 9 bases are shared with TRBD1. CDR1 and CDR2 from the germline V gene are SQVTM and ANQGSEA. This CDR3 region has 14 residues. The V segment lost 7 bases and the J segment 7 bases; nucleotides outside the gene matches: 10. This CDR3 is CSARGTGWGGELFF. The CDR3 DNA is TGCAGCGCGAGAGGGACAGGGTGGGGCGGGGAGCTGTTTTTT.

The chain has TRBV6-4 and TRBJ2-3, with D possibly TRBD2 on 6 matching bases. Germline-derived CDR1 and CDR2 are MRHNA and SNTAGT. The CDR3 consists of 15 residues. With 10 bases removed from V and 5 bases from J, the gap between germline ends came to 22 bases. The CDR3 sequence: CATTAGTHEGDTQYF. CDR3 DNA sequence: TGTGCCACCACGGCCGGGACTCACGAAGGAGATACGCAGTATTTT.

The chain couples TRBV11-2 to TRBJ1-2; 9 bases fit TRBD1. Germline lookup yields CDR1 SGHAT and CDR2 FQNNGV. There are 15 residues in the CDR3. V trimming: 7 bases; J trimming: 3 bases; junction bases outside the gene matches: 9. The CDR3 sequence is CASTSAGQGHYGYTF. The CDR3 DNA is TGTGCCAGCACCTCCGCGGGACAGGGTCACTATGGCTACACCTTC.

The V gene is TRBV11-3, the J gene TRBJ2-3; D is undetermined. The CDR3 length is 19 residues. Germline values: CDR1 SGHNT, CDR2 YENEEA. V was clipped by 1 base and J by 0 bases, with 20 bases between them. CDR3 amino acids: CASSLGWILEDTSTDTQYF. CDR3 DNA sequence: TGTGCCAGCAGCTTAGGTTGGATTCTCGAGGATACTAGCACAGATACGCAGTATTTT.

The sample holds one count of this clone. The V call is TRBV19, the J call TRBJ2-7; the D gene is possibly TRBD1 (5 bases). CDR1 is LNHDA, CDR2 SQIVND, per germline (reference sequence). V lost 3 bases and J lost 0, with 12 bases in between. The CDR3 loop spans 15 amino acids. The CDR3 nucleotides are TGTGCCAGTAGTATTCAGGACAAGAGCTCCTACGAGCAGTACTTC. It specifies CASSIQDKSSYEQYF.

The rearrangement links TRBV4-2 to TRBJ1-2; D not resolved. CDR3 length: 13 amino acids. The germline V gene has CDR1 LGHNA and CDR2 YNFKEQ. V lost 4 bases, J lost 6 bases, and 12 bases lay in between. CDR3 in amino acids: CASSLRPRHGYTF. In DNA form, the CDR3 reads TGTGCCAGCAGCCTGAGACCTAGACATGGCTACACCTTC.

V usage is TRBV5-1 and J usage is TRBJ2-7; a weak D match, TRBD1 (5 bases). CDR1 is SGHRS, CDR2 YFSETQ, per germline. The CDR3 covers 16 residues. Trimming stripped 4 bases from V and 1 base from J, with 18 bases between. The CDR3 nucleotides read TGCGCCAGCAGCCCCGGCCTGTTGACAGATTCCTACGAGCAGTACTTC. Translated, it gives CASSPGLLTDSYEQYF. Full variable domain (remainder filled in from reference TRBV5-1 and TRBJ2-7): KAGVTQTPRYLIKTRGQQVTLSCSPISGHRSVSWYQQTPGQGLQFLFEYFSETQRNKGNFPGRFSGRQFSNSRSEMNVSTLELGDSALYLCASSPGLLTDSYEQYFGPGTRLTVT.

This clone has more than one count but fewer than ten. The rearrangement joins TRBV7-9 to TRBJ2-7; 8 bases are a match to TRBD1. This CDR3 has 14 residues. Germline V gene lookup returns CDR1 SEHNR and CDR2 FQNEAQ (reference sequence). Trimming cost V 4 bases and J 2 bases; bases outside gene matches: 4. The CDR3 loop reads CASSSQGEPYEQYF. The CDR3 DNA sequence: TGTGCCAGCAGCTCACAGGGGGAACCCTACGAGCAGTACTTC.

The chain recombines TRBV7-9 with TRBJ1-5; TRBD1 matches 7 bases. Trimming cost V 1 base and J 5 bases; bases outside gene matches: 14. Per the germline V gene, CDR1 is SEHNR and CDR2 is FQNEAQ (reference sequence). The CDR3 extends over 18 amino acids. CDR3 in amino acids: CASSLGSQWTGQDQPQHF. In DNA, the CDR3 is TGTGCCAGCAGCTTAGGGTCCCAATGGACAGGTCAAGATCAGCCCCAGCATTTT.

The chain combines TRBV5-4 with TRBJ2-3; TRBD1 is a possible D gene (5 bases). The CDR3 spans 14 residues. The ends were cut back, 1 base at V and 2 bases at J, with 8 bases in the middle. CDR1 and CDR2 from the germline V gene are SGHNT and YYREEE (reference sequence). DNA for the CDR3: TGTGCCAGCAGCTTGAAAGGGGCCACAGATACGCAGTATTTT. This gives the protein CASSLKGATDTQYF.

This clone was detected only a few times. Other nucleotide sequences in the sample specify the same CDR3. The V call is TRBV2, the J call TRBJ2-5; 11 bases fit TRBD2. This CDR3 spans 15 amino acids. In germline, CDR1 is SNHLY, CDR2 FYNNEI. The V and J ends lost 6 bases and 5 bases, in that order; junction bases with no gene match: 8. The CDR3 bases are TGTGCCAGCAGAGTAGCGGGGGGGCCGGGGGAGACCCAGTACTTC. This encodes CASRVAGGPGETQYF.

V usage is TRBV6-1 and J usage is TRBJ1-5; D ambiguous. CDR3 size: 13 residues. Trimming stripped 7 bases from V and 5 bases from J, with 12 bases between. In germline, CDR1 is MNHNS, CDR2 SASEGT. CDR3 sequence reads: CASTGGRDQPQHF. In DNA form, the CDR3 reads TGTGCCAGCACTGGAGGGAGGGATCAGCCCCAGCATTTT.

The genes are TRBV5-6 and TRBJ1-1; possible D gene TRBD1, 5 bases. Germline values: CDR1 SGHDT, CDR2 YYEEEE. CDR3 length equals 13 residues. Trimming cost V 1 base and J 7 bases, with 11 bases left between them. The CDR3 DNA reads as TGTGCCAGCAGCTTGTCGGGGGGGAGTGAAGCTTTCTTT. The encoded protein is CASSLSGGSEAFF.

The chain links TRBV28 to TRBJ1-3, with D tentatively TRBD1 (6 bases). CDR3 length: 13 residues. Germline V lookup: CDR1 MDHEN, CDR2 SYDVKM. Trimming cost V 5 bases and J 4 bases, with 9 bases left between them. CDR3: CASSGGAGNTIYF. For the CDR3, the DNA is TGTGCCAGCAGTGGGGGGGCAGGAAACACCATATATTTT. The whole variable domain, filled in from reference TRBV28 and TRBJ1-3, reads DVKVTQSSRYLVKRTGEKVFLECVQDMDHENMFWYRQDPGLGLRLIYFSYDVKMKEKGDIPEGYSVSREKKERFSLILESASTNQTSMYLCASSGGAGNTIYFGEGSWLTVV.

The chain has TRBV27 and TRBJ2-1, with D maybe TRBD2 (5 bases). This CDR3 is 15 amino acids long. Germline V gene data show CDR1 as MNHEY and CDR2 as SMNVEV (reference sequence). Trimming took off 8 bases at V and 5 bases at J, with 19 bases between the two ends. CDR3 in DNA: TGTGCCAGCGCCTGCTTGGACTCCCCACACAATGAGCAGTTCTTC. Its protein product is CASACLDSPHNEQFF.

The chain has TRBV5-1 and TRBJ2-7, with TRBD1 as a possible D gene (6 bases). Germline V CDR1 and CDR2: SGHRS, YFSETQ. With 0 bases removed from V and 3 bases from J, the gap between germline ends came to 10 bases. The CDR3 is made up of 14 amino acids. CDR3 in amino acids: CASSLGQVIYEQYF. The DNA of the CDR3 is TGCGCCAGCAGCTTGGGACAGGTCATCTACGAGCAGTACTTC.

The chain employs TRBV7-2 and TRBJ1-5; D not resolved. The germline V and J ends were trimmed by 4 bases and 0 bases, with 10 bases remaining between them. CDR1 and CDR2 (germline): SGHTA, FQGNSA. The CDR3 spans 15 residues. The CDR3 sequence is CASSSRRISNQPQHF. The DNA of the CDR3 is TGTGCCAGCAGCTCCCGGCGGATTAGCAATCAGCCCCAGCATTTT.

This chain joins TRBV7-9 and TRBJ2-3, with TRBD1 matching over 8 bases. The germline gives CDR1 SEHNR, CDR2 FQNEAQ (reference sequence). V was pared by 5 bases and J by 3 bases, with 7 bases of the junction left unmatched. CDR3 length: 15 amino acids. In nucleotides, the CDR3 is TGTGCCAGCAGCGCCCGGGACAGGAGGACAGATACGCAGTATTTT. Translated, it gives CASSARDRRTDTQYF.

The rearrangement joins TRBV7-3 to TRBJ2-2; tentatively, D is TRBD1 (5 bases). CDR1 and CDR2 from the germline V gene are SGHTA and FQGTGA. V lost 6 bases to trimming and J lost 6 bases, with 14 bases between them. CDR3 size: 14 residues. This chain's CDR3 is CASSKVRGAGELFF. In DNA, the CDR3 is TGTGCCAGCAGTAAAGTTAGGGGCGCCGGGGAGCTGTTTTTT.